The 13 T cell receptor beta chains listed next were all sequenced from one sample in a study of blood T cell repertoires in COVID-19. The table came from immunoSEQ multiplex PCR; TCRdb's copy has only in-frame clones and leaves some out. The sample records 200,000 or so clones, about nine tenths being singletons. Sequenced: PBMCs or T cells enriched from blood (not recorded which). The receptors stem from a woman younger than 45 who had recovered from COVID-19.

This rearrangement joins TRBV7-9 to TRBJ1-1; 8 bases map to TRBD1. V lost 5 bases and J lost 4; bases outside the gene matches: 12. The CDR3 runs to 16 residues. CDR1 and CDR2 from the germline V gene are SEHNR and FQNEAQ (reference sequence). In nucleotides, the CDR3 is TGTGCCAGCAGCCAATTCGCCGGGACAGGACCCACTGAAGCTTTCTTT. Translated, it gives CASSQFAGTGPTEAFF.

The rearrangement links TRBV2 to TRBJ1-2; D not certain. V was clipped by 2 bases and J by 8 bases, with 24 bases between them. Germline-derived CDR1 and CDR2 are SNHLY and FYNNEI. This CDR3 region has 17 residues. The CDR3 bases are TGTGCCAGCAGTGAACAGCCGTCGGGTCGGGGAGCGCGGGGCTACACCTTC. It codes for CASSEQPSGRGARGYTF.

The chain joins TRBV3-1 (or the pseudogene TRBV3-2) to TRBJ1-2; D may be TRBD1 (6 bases). Trimming stripped 8 bases from V and 4 bases from J, with 8 bases between. Germline-derived CDR1 and CDR2 are LGHDT and YNNKEL (reference sequence). This CDR3 spans 11 amino acids. The CDR3 loop reads CASRQAYGYTF. DNA for the CDR3: TGTGCCAGCCGACAGGCCTATGGCTACACCTTC.

This rearrangement joins TRBV13 to TRBJ2-3; 8 nucleotides agree with TRBD1. CDR1 and CDR2 from the germline V gene are PRHDT and FYEKMQ (reference sequence). The CDR3 contains 15 residues. Trimming cost V 5 bases and J 2 bases; bases outside gene matches: 6. For the CDR3, the DNA is TGTGCCAGCAGCCCCCCGACAGGGGTCACAGATACGCAGTATTTT. Protein sequence: CASSPPTGVTDTQYF.

This clone was seen a single time. The CDR3 here is CASSSVGTGAGYTF. CDR3 sequence (DNA): TGTGCCAGCAGCTCGGTAGGGACAGGGGCTGGCTACACCTTC. The chain recombines TRBV7-9 with TRBJ1-2; 10 nucleotides match TRBD1. J was trimmed by 7 bases and V by 4 bases; bases with no gene match: 6. The V gene's germline CDR1 is SEHNR and CDR2 FQNEAQ (reference sequence). The CDR3 has 14 amino acids.

The chain couples TRBV11-2 to TRBJ2-5; 12 nucleotides match TRBD2. CDR3 length: 18 amino acids. CDR1 is SGHAT and CDR2 is FQNNGV in the germline V gene. J gave up 4 bases and V 1 base, and 10 bases lay outside the gene matches. CDR3 DNA sequence: TGTGCCAGCAGCTTAGTACCTAGCGGGGGGGCCGTTACAGAGACCCAGTACTTC. Translated, it gives CASSLVPSGGAVTETQYF.

The chain couples TRBV9 to TRBJ2-1; 9 nucleotides agree with TRBD2. The CDR3 sequence is 15 residues long. Germline V CDR1 and CDR2: SGDLS, YYNGEE. The ends lost 6 bases at V and 5 bases at J; junction bases unmatched: 9. In nucleotides, the CDR3 is TGTGCCAGCACCCCCGGGATAGCGGGGGACAATGAGCAGTTCTTC. This gives the protein CASTPGIAGDNEQFF.

The rearrangement joins TRBV19 to TRBJ1-2, with D hard to call. The CDR3 has 15 amino acids. V was cut by 5 bases and J by 2 bases, with 15 bases left in between. The germline gives CDR1 LNHDA, CDR2 SQIVND (reference sequence). CDR3 in DNA: TGTGCCAGTAGTTCACCGGAGGGTTTGAACTATGGCTACACCTTC. Translated: CASSSPEGLNYGYTF.

The chain carries TRBV18 and TRBJ2-3; D is ambiguous. Germline CDR1 is KGHSH and CDR2 is LQKENI. V gave up 2 bases and J gave up 7 bases, with 10 bases separating them. This CDR3 comprises 13 residues. CDR3 coding DNA: TGTGCCAGCTCACCATTCGAGCAAAATACGCAGTATTTT. It translates to CASSPFEQNTQYF.

The chain links TRBV29-1 to TRBJ1-5, with TRBD1 matching 7 bases. V shed 7 bases and J 6 bases; nucleotides not matched to a gene: 6. This CDR3 region has 12 residues. The V gene's germline CDR1 is SQVTM and CDR2 ANQGSEA. The CDR3 here is CSAGQVGQPQHF. For the CDR3, the DNA is TGCAGCGCTGGACAGGTGGGTCAGCCCCAGCATTTT.

The gene calls are TRBV9 and TRBJ2-7; D possibly corresponds to TRBD2 (6 bases). V lost 4 bases, J lost 6 bases, and 20 bases lay in between. Per the germline V gene, CDR1 is SGDLS and CDR2 is YYNGEE. The CDR3 totals 15 residues. The CDR3 coding sequence is TGTGCCAGCAGCCCAGGGTCGGGGGATGGGGGCGAGCAGTACTTC. It is translated as CASSPGSGDGGEQYF.

This sequence joins TRBV7-2 and TRBJ2-3; possible D gene TRBD2, 6 bases. The CDR3 contains 15 residues. V was cut by 9 bases and J by 2 bases, with 18 bases left in between. Germline V gene sequence: CDR1 SGHTA, CDR2 FQGNSA. In DNA, the CDR3 is TGTGCCAGTACGGAGGGTCGGGGTAACACAGATACGCAGTATTTT. Its protein is CASTEGRGNTDTQYF.

This chain links TRBV29-1 with TRBJ2-2; tentative D call: TRBD1 (6 bases). CDR1 is SQVTM and CDR2 is ANQGSEA in the germline V gene. The CDR3 totals 15 residues. The V end lost 5 bases, the J end lost 0 bases, and 13 bases lay between the germline ends. The CDR3 DNA reads as TGCAGCGTTACGGGACACCTTGCGAACACCGGGGAGCTGTTTTTT. Protein: CSVTGHLANTGELFF.